This is a list of T cell receptor beta chains from one sample in a study of blood T cell repertoires in COVID-19. Assay used: immunoSEQ multiplex PCR; TCRdb lists only in-frame clones, some missing. The sample holds 150,000 to 200,000 clones, 80% to 90% seen once. Sequenced sample: peripheral blood. The origin of the receptors is a woman in her forties or fifties with acute or convalescent COVID-19. The CDR3 runs from the conserved cysteine through the conserved F or W. Fields, in order: D gene, J gene, clone size, V gene, CDR3 DNA, CDR3 protein. D genes are given only for firm matches. The size entry is marked missing in some rows and otherwise reads once, few, many or a size class.

>-|TRBJ1-5|-|TRBV20-1
TGCAGTGCGATGAGAGAGGGGGCCCAGCATTTT
CSAMREGAQHF
>-|TRBJ2-5|-|TRBV27
TGTGCCAGCAGTCTCGGAGAGACCCAGTACTTC
CASSLGETQYF
>-|TRBJ1-1|-|TRBV6-1
TGTGCCAGCTGGGGAGCGGAAGCTTTCTTT
CASWGAEAFF
>-|TRBJ2-5|once|TRBV18
TGTGCCAGCGCACCGGGACTCGCGTACCAAGAGACCCAGTACTTC
CASAPGLAYQETQYF
>TRBD1|TRBJ2-2|-|TRBV27
TGTGCCAGCAGTCCCGGGACAGGCGTACCCACCGGGGAGCTGTTTTTT
CASSPGTGVPTGELFF
>TRBD1|TRBJ1-4|-|TRBV2
TGTGCCAGCAGAGAGGACAGGACTAATGAAAAACTGTTTTTT
CASREDRTNEKLFF
>-|TRBJ2-7|-|TRBV18
TGTGCCAGCTCACCACCGCAGGGGACCTACGAGCAGTACTTC
CASSPPQGTYEQYF
>-|TRBJ1-2|-|TRBV10-2
TGCGCCAGCAGTGAACAACAGGTCACTAAAGACTACACCTTC
CASSEQQVTKDYTF
>-|TRBJ1-2|-|TRBV19
TGTGCCAGTAGTATACTTCTCCCAGAATATGGCTACACCTTC
CASSILLPEYGYTF
>TRBD1|TRBJ1-2|-|TRBV24-1
TGTGCCACCAGTGATTCTACGACAGGGGGCAACTATGGCTACACCTTC
CATSDSTTGGNYGYTF
>-|TRBJ1-1|-|TRBV5-4
TGTGCCAGCAGCTTGGGACAGAGGAACACTGAAGCTTTCTTT
CASSLGQRNTEAFF
>-|TRBJ1-2|many|TRBV11-2
TGTGCCAGCAGCTTAGAGGGGGGGCTCGACTATGGCTACACCTTC
CASSLEGGLDYGYTF
>-|TRBJ1-1|-|TRBV7-3
TGTGCCAGCAGCGGGGGACTGAACAGTGAAGCTTTCTTT
CASSGGLNSEAFF
>-|TRBJ1-2|-|TRBV21-1
TGTGCCAGCAGCAAAGATTCGGTTTATGGCTACACCTTC
CASSKDSVYGYTF
>-|TRBJ1-2|-|TRBV5-6
TGTGCCAGCAGCTTCGACATGGTACAAAACTATGGCTACACCTTC
CASSFDMVQNYGYTF
>TRBD2|TRBJ2-3|once|TRBV19
TGTGCCAGTAGTGTTCTAGCGGGGGGCCTAGATACGCAGTATTTT
CASSVLAGGLDTQYF
>TRBD1|TRBJ2-2|-|TRBV19
TGTGCCAGTCGGGACAGGGGGCGAGACACCGGGGAGCTGTTTTTT
CASRDRGRDTGELFF
>-|TRBJ2-1|few|TRBV9
TGTGCCAGCAGCTATTCGAGCGCCCTTTACAATGAGCAGTTCTTC
CASSYSSALYNEQFF
>TRBD2|TRBJ2-1|-|TRBV4-2
TGTGCCAGCAGCCAAGATAACCGGGACTACCGGCTTGGTGAGCAGTTCTTC
CASSQDNRDYRLGEQFF
>TRBD2|TRBJ2-3|once|TRBV11-2
TGTGCCAGCAGCTTAGCTTTGCGGGAGGGTGGAGATACGCAGTATTTT
CASSLALREGGDTQYF
>-|TRBJ1-2|-|TRBV6-5
TGTGCCAGCAGGGGACAATCCCTCTATGGCTACACCTTC
CASRGQSLYGYTF
>-|TRBJ2-3|-|TRBV5-5
TGTGCCAGCAGCTTGGGCTACACAGATACGCAGTATTTT
CASSLGYTDTQYF
>-|TRBJ1-2|-|TRBV19
TGTGCCAGTAGTCCCCGGACAGCGCACTCTAACTATGGCTACACCTTC
CASSPRTAHSNYGYTF
>TRBD2|TRBJ2-3|-|TRBV11-3
TGTGCCAGCAGCTTAGCCCCGCGGGGGGCCTTAGATACGCAGTATTTT
CASSLAPRGALDTQYF
>-|TRBJ1-2|-|TRBV18
TGTGCCAGCTCACCACTGCCAGGGCTTAACTATGGCTACACCTTC
CASSPLPGLNYGYTF
>-|TRBJ2-7|-|TRBV30
TGTGCCTGGAGTCCAACAGGTTACGAGCAGTACTTC
CAWSPTGYEQYF
>-|TRBJ1-5|-|TRBV6-1
TGTGCCAGCAGTGAAGTTCCCCGGAGGGATCAGCCCCAGCATTTT
CASSEVPRRDQPQHF
>TRBD1|TRBJ1-5|-|TRBV30
TGTGCCTGGAGTGAGGGGGCCAAGCAGCCCCAGCATTTT
CAWSEGAKQPQHF
>-|TRBJ2-7|-|TRBV11-3
TGTGCCAGCAGCTTAGTATACTACGAGCAGTACTTC
CASSLVYYEQYF
>-|TRBJ1-6|few|TRBV6-5
TGTGCCAGCAGTTACTCGGCAGCGGTAAATTCACCCCTCCACTTT
CASSYSAAVNSPLHF
>TRBD1|TRBJ1-4|once|TRBV11-2
TGTGCCAGCAGCGGGACAGGGGTTTTTGAAAAACTGTTTTTT
CASSGTGVFEKLFF
>TRBD1|TRBJ1-6|few|TRBV14
TGTGCCAGCGGGAGGACGACAGGGGGAAATAATTCACCCCTCCACTTT
CASGRTTGGNNSPLHF
>TRBD1|TRBJ2-1|-|TRBV5-5
TGTGCCAGCAGCCCAAGACAGGGTATGGGCAATGAGCAGTTCTTC
CASSPRQGMGNEQFF
>-|TRBJ1-4|-|TRBV19
TGTGCCTGTAGACAGAAGGGGGTTGAAAAACTGTTTTTT
CACRQKGVEKLFF
>-|TRBJ2-5|-|TRBV7-7
TGTGCCAGCAGCTTAGGGCTAGCCTTACAAGAGACCCAGTACTTC
CASSLGLALQETQYF
>TRBD1|TRBJ1-2|-|TRBV15
TGTGCCACCAGCAGAGGCCGGACAGGGGGCGTAGGCTACACCTTC
CATSRGRTGGVGYTF
>-|TRBJ1-2|-|TRBV6-5
TGTGCCAGCCGTCTTGGGCGCCTAGGCTACACCTTC
CASRLGRLGYTF
>-|TRBJ1-6|-|TRBV6-2/TRBV6-3
TGTGCCAGCAGTTACGTGTTCCAGGGTGCGGTCAATTCACCCCTCCACTTT
CASSYVFQGAVNSPLHF
>TRBD2|TRBJ2-5|-|TRBV9
TGTGCCAGCAGCGTAGATGGTAGCGGGGGGCAAGAGACCCAGTACTTC
CASSVDGSGGQETQYF
>-|TRBJ1-6|-|TRBV4-2
TGTGCCAGCAGCCAAGATGGGCAGGGCAGTGGTTCACCCCTCCACTTT
CASSQDGQGSGSPLHF
>-|TRBJ2-7|-|TRBV9
TGTGCCAGCGGACCCCCGACAGGTAGTAACGAGCAGTACTTC
CASGPPTGSNEQYF
>TRBD1|TRBJ1-4|-|TRBV18
TGTGCCAGCTCATCGGACAGGGTCCAAGAAAAACTGTTTTTT
CASSSDRVQEKLFF
>-|TRBJ2-2|-|TRBV29-1
TGCAGCGTTTCGGATGCCCGCGGAGCCGGGGAGCTGTTTTTT
CSVSDARGAGELFF
>TRBD1|TRBJ2-7|once|TRBV7-9
TGTGCCAGCAGCCAGGGACAGACGTTC
CASSQGQTF
>-|TRBJ1-1|-|TRBV7-2
TGTGCCAGCAGCCTTAATAGGGGTTTCGCTTTCTTT
CASSLNRGFAFF
>-|TRBJ2-3|-|TRBV11-3
TGTGCCAGCAGCTCCTGGGAGGTGGGCGTTGAGGCGCAGTATTTT
CASSSWEVGVEAQYF
>-|TRBJ2-3|-|TRBV30
TGTGCCTGGGCGAGGACTGGCACAGATACGCAGTATTTT
CAWARTGTDTQYF